These T cell receptor beta chains were read from a single sample in a study of blood T cells in healthy people across ages. In TCRdb, the 5' RACE reads were re-called with MiXCR into one record per CDR3 protein. The sample includes about 510,000 distinct CDR3 sequences, roughly a quarter of them seen just once. These data were also filed under a second study, of T cells of mothers and their children.

The sample consisted of blood. These receptors all stem from a boy aged 2 to 10 in good health. CDR3s include the opening cysteine and the closing phenylalanine or tryptophan. A D gene is named only where the DNA matches it firmly. Size is omitted from some rows. Given values are once, few, many or a class for expanded clones.

J	size	V	D	CDR3	DNA
TRBJ1-2	many	TRBV12-3/TRBV12-4	TRBD1	CASSRTGGYGYTF	TGTGCCAGCAGTCGGACAGGGGGCTATGGCTACACCTTC
TRBJ2-1	.	TRBV19	.	CASSMRYYNEQFF	TGTGCCAGTAGTATGAGATACTACAATGAGCAGTTCTTC
TRBJ1-5	.	TRBV2	.	CAAGGNQPQHF	TGTGCCGCGGGCGGCAATCAGCCCCAGCATTTT
TRBJ2-1	few	TRBV5-1	.	CASSLEGVGNEQFF	TGCGCCAGCAGCTTGGAAGGGGTCGGAAATGAGCAGTTCTTC
TRBJ2-2	.	TRBV9	.	CASSVRFGELFF	TGTGCCAGCAGCGTTCGATTCGGGGAGCTGTTTTTT
TRBJ2-7	.	TRBV6-5	.	CASSNRPISYEQYF	TGTGCCAGCAGTAACCGGCCTATATCCTACGAGCAGTACTTC
TRBJ2-5	few	TRBV5-1	.	CASSPRHGQETQYF	TGCGCCAGCAGCCCCAGACACGGTCAAGAGACCCAGTACTTC
TRBJ1-5	.	TRBV7-9	TRBD1	CASSSSGTVNQPQHF	TGTGCCAGCAGCTCTTCCGGGACAGTCAATCAGCCCCAGCATTTT
TRBJ2-3	few	TRBV6-6	TRBD2	CASRERTSGTADTQYF	TGTGCCAGCAGGGAGAGGACTAGCGGGACCGCAGATACGCAGTATTTT
TRBJ2-3	few	TRBV2	.	CATGTRDTQYF	TGTGCCACCGGAACTAGAGATACGCAGTATTTT
TRBJ2-7	.	TRBV29-1	TRBD1	CSVTPGQGPYEQYF	TGCAGCGTGACCCCGGGACAGGGACCCTACGAGCAGTACTTC
TRBJ2-5	few	TRBV20-1	.	CSANGGGETQYF	TGCAGTGCCAACGGGGGTGGAGAGACCCAGTACTTC
TRBJ2-2	.	TRBV12-3/TRBV12-4	TRBD1	CASSPGQTNTGELFF	TGTGCCAGCAGTCCGGGACAGACGAACACCGGGGAGCTGTTTTTT
TRBJ1-1	.	TRBV6-1	.	CASSDRAAPATEAFF	TGTGCCAGCAGTGACCGGGCCGCCCCGGCGACTGAAGCTTTCTTT
TRBJ2-3	.	TRBV20-1	.	CSARVAGDTQYF	TGCAGTGCTAGAGTTGCGGGGGATACGCAGTATTTT
TRBJ2-7	.	TRBV20-1	TRBD2	CSARDSGGGTYEQYF	TGCAGTGCTAGAGATAGCGGGGGGGGGACCTACGAGCAGTACTTC
TRBJ1-2	.	TRBV24-1	TRBD1	CATSESGQGIYTF	TGTGCCACCAGTGAATCGGGACAGGGGATCTACACCTTC
TRBJ2-5	.	TRBV5-5	.	CASSVPPTTQYF	TGTGCCAGCAGCGTGCCGCCAACAACCCAGTACTTC
TRBJ1-1	.	TRBV12-3/TRBV12-4	TRBD1	CASREETGDHTEAFF	TGTGCCAGCAGGGAAGAGACAGGGGACCACACTGAAGCTTTCTTT